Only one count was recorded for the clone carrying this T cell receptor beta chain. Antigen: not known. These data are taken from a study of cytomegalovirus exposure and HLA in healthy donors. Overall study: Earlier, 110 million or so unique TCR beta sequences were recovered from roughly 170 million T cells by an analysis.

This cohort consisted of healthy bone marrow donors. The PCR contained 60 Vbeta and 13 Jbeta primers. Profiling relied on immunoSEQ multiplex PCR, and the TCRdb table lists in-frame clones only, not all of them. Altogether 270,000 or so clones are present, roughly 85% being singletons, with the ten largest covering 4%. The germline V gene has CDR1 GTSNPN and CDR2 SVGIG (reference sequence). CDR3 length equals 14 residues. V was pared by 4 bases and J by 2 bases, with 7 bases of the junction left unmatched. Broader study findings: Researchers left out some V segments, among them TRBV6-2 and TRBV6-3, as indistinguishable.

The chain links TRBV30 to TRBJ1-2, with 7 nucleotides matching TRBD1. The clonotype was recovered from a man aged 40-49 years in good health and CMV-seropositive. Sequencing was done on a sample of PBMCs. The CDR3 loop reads CAWTGGPFNYGYTF. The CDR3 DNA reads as TGTGCCTGGACAGGGGGACCTTTCAACTATGGCTACACCTTC.